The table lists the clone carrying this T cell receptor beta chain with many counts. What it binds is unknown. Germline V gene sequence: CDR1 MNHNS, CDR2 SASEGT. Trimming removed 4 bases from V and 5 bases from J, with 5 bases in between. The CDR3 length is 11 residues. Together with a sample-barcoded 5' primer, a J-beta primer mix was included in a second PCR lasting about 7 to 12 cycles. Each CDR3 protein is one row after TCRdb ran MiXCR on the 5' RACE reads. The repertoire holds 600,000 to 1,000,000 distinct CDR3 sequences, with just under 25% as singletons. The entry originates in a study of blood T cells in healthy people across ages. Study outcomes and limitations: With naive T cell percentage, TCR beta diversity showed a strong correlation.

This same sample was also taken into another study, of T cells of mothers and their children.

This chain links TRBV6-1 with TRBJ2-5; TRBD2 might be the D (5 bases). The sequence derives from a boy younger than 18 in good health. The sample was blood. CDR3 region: CASSGEETQYF. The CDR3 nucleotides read TGTGCCAGCAGTGGGGAGGAGACCCAGTACTTC.